This TCR beta chain was found in a study of neurological immune-mediated disorders. Study-wide results and limits: HTLV-1-associated myelopathy led in TCR clonal expansion, while multiple sclerosis ranked lowest, below healthy controls. The expanded clones of different subjects shared no CDR3 amino acid sequences (suggesting private repertoires in all groups).

In this sample, this clonotype turned up many times. The antigen is undetermined. Preparation of the unsorted libraries drew on 2 million PBMCs stored at -80 C. Template-switch 5'RACE cDNA synthesis added a 10-nucleotide unique molecular identifier. One entry per CDR3 protein, called by TCRdb with MiXCR from the 5' RACE reads. The data hold over 55,000 distinct CDR3 sequences, with under 2.5% observed a single time. The germline V gene has CDR1 WNHNN and CDR2 SYGVQD (reference sequence). This CDR3 has 17 residues. V shed 6 bases and J 2 bases; nucleotides not matched to a gene: 10. The sequenced material came from PBMCs. The origin of this receptor is a man aged 50-60 years with multiple sclerosis. V usage is TRBV10-1 and J usage is TRBJ2-1, with 10 positions matching TRBD2. The DNA for the CDR3 is TGCGCCAGCAGCCCGGGCGGAGCGGGGGGGCCCTACAATGAGCAGTTCTTC. It specifies CASSPGGAGGPYNEQFF.